These T cell receptor beta chains were read from a single sample in a study of blood T cell repertoires in COVID-19. The assay was immunoSEQ multiplex PCR, and TCRdb's table has in-frame clones only and misses some. The sample shows a few hundred thousand clones, around 90% of them seen only once. Sample: peripheral blood. These receptors were collected from a woman in her 40s with COVID-19, enrolled during active disease. The CDR3 runs from the conserved cysteine through the conserved F or W. The D gene is left open where the match is weak. Clone size is not always given. Where it is, it says once, few, many or a class for expanded clones.

j_gene: TRBJ2-5; d_gene: -; v_gene: TRBV30; abundance: -; CDR3aa: CAWSRGNRIQETQYF; CDR3nt: TGTGCCTGGAGTAGGGGGAACAGAATCCAGGAGACCCAGTACTTC
j_gene: TRBJ2-3; d_gene: -; v_gene: TRBV30; abundance: once; CDR3aa: CAWSWQRTGTDTQYF; CDR3nt: TGTGCCTGGAGTTGGCAGCGGACAGGCACAGATACGCAGTATTTT
j_gene: TRBJ2-3; d_gene: -; v_gene: TRBV4-3; abundance: -; CDR3aa: CASSPQGGDTQYF; CDR3nt: TGCGCCAGCAGCCCACAGGGCGGTGATACGCAGTATTTT
j_gene: TRBJ1-4; d_gene: TRBD1; v_gene: TRBV28; abundance: -; CDR3aa: CASSPGQGVANEKLFF; CDR3nt: TGTGCCAGCAGTCCTGGACAGGGCGTTGCTAATGAAAAACTGTTTTTT
j_gene: TRBJ2-1; d_gene: TRBD2; v_gene: TRBV7-8; abundance: -; CDR3aa: CASSSHRGLAANNEQFF; CDR3nt: TGTGCCAGCAGCTCCCACCGGGGACTAGCGGCGAACAATGAGCAGTTCTTC
j_gene: TRBJ2-1; d_gene: TRBD1; v_gene: TRBV5-1; abundance: -; CDR3aa: CASSQTGAEQFF; CDR3nt: TGCGCCAGCAGCCAGACAGGGGCTGAGCAGTTCTTC
j_gene: TRBJ1-4; d_gene: -; v_gene: TRBV5-1; abundance: -; CDR3aa: CASSLEGVGTNEKLFF; CDR3nt: TGCGCCAGCAGCTTAGAGGGTGTGGGCACTAATGAAAAACTGTTTTTT
j_gene: TRBJ2-7; d_gene: -; v_gene: TRBV6-5; abundance: -; CDR3aa: CASSLLSPGQEQYF; CDR3nt: TGTGCCAGCAGCCTTCTCTCCCCAGGGCAGGAGCAGTACTTC
j_gene: TRBJ2-5; d_gene: TRBD2; v_gene: TRBV6-2/TRBV6-3; abundance: -; CDR3aa: CASSYSLPSGAQETQYF; CDR3nt: TGTGCCAGCAGTTACTCGCTGCCTAGCGGGGCTCAAGAGACCCAGTACTTC
j_gene: TRBJ1-3; d_gene: TRBD1; v_gene: TRBV19; abundance: -; CDR3aa: CASWDRHANTIYF; CDR3nt: TGTGCCAGTTGGGACAGGCATGCTAACACCATATATTTT
j_gene: TRBJ1-1; d_gene: TRBD1; v_gene: TRBV7-3; abundance: -; CDR3aa: CASSAGRTGSEAFF; CDR3nt: TGTGCCAGCAGCGCGGGACGGACAGGGTCCGAAGCTTTCTTT
j_gene: TRBJ1-1; d_gene: -; v_gene: TRBV30; abundance: -; CDR3aa: CAWSIWGPGRGGTEAFF; CDR3nt: TGTGCCTGGAGTATATGGGGCCCGGGCCGGGGGGGCACTGAAGCTTTCTTT
j_gene: TRBJ1-1; d_gene: -; v_gene: TRBV19; abundance: -; CDR3aa: CASRRTGINTEAFF; CDR3nt: TGTGCCAGTAGACGGACGGGGATAAACACTGAAGCTTTCTTT
j_gene: TRBJ1-5; d_gene: -; v_gene: TRBV9; abundance: -; CDR3aa: CASSSYSNQPQHF; CDR3nt: TGTGCCAGCAGCTCGTATAGCAATCAGCCCCAGCATTTT
j_gene: TRBJ2-2; d_gene: -; v_gene: TRBV10-3; abundance: -; CDR3aa: CAIKETVDTGELFF; CDR3nt: TGTGCCATCAAAGAGACAGTCGACACCGGGGAGCTGTTTTTT
j_gene: TRBJ2-7; d_gene: TRBD2; v_gene: TRBV28; abundance: -; CDR3aa: CASSLRLAGLYEQYF; CDR3nt: TGTGCCAGCAGTTTAAGACTAGCGGGACTCTACGAGCAGTACTTC
j_gene: TRBJ1-5; d_gene: -; v_gene: TRBV18; abundance: -; CDR3aa: CASSPDSNQPQHF; CDR3nt: TGTGCCAGCTCACCAGACTCCAATCAGCCCCAGCATTTT
j_gene: TRBJ2-1; d_gene: TRBD1; v_gene: TRBV7-3; abundance: few; CDR3aa: CASSATGTGTRFNEQFF; CDR3nt: TGTGCCAGCAGCGCAACCGGGACAGGGACCCGGTTCAATGAGCAGTTCTTC
j_gene: TRBJ2-2; d_gene: -; v_gene: TRBV7-9; abundance: -; CDR3aa: CASSDGQGPRTGELFF; CDR3nt: TGTGCCAGCAGCGATGGGCAGGGCCCTCGTACCGGGGAGCTGTTTTTT
j_gene: TRBJ1-2; d_gene: TRBD1; v_gene: TRBV30; abundance: -; CDR3aa: CAWASTGGNYGYTF; CDR3nt: TGTGCCTGGGCATCGACAGGGGGGAACTATGGCTACACCTTC
j_gene: TRBJ1-5; d_gene: -; v_gene: TRBV28; abundance: few; CDR3aa: CASSSSSQPQHF; CDR3nt: TGTGCCAGCAGTTCGTCCAGTCAGCCCCAGCATTTT
j_gene: TRBJ2-5; d_gene: -; v_gene: TRBV6-6; abundance: -; CDR3aa: CASHTGYGQETQYF; CDR3nt: TGTGCCAGCCATACAGGGTACGGGCAAGAGACCCAGTACTTC